The rows below give T cell receptor beta chains drawn from one sample of a study of T cell responses to AZD1222 COVID-19 vaccine. Here immunoSEQ multiplex PCR was the method, and the copy in TCRdb shows in-frame clones only, minus some. The repertoire holds about 130,000 clones, with about 87% as singletons. The sample consisted of peripheral blood, taken on day 0 of AZD1222 vaccination. These TCRs come from an adult in good health. Both conserved end residues are part of each CDR3. A D gene is named only where the DNA matches it firmly. Clone size is given for some rows only: seen once, a few or many times, or a class if the clone is expanded.

abundance	j_gene	d_gene	v_gene	CDR3nt	CDR3aa
.	TRBJ1-5	.	TRBV7-2	TGTGCCAGCAGCTTAGCCGGAGGGGTGAGTCAGCCCCAGCATTTT	CASSLAGGVSQPQHF
few	TRBJ2-2	TRBD1	TRBV6-4	TGTGCCAGCAGTGACTCTACAGGGGAGAACACCGGGGAGCTGTTTTTT	CASSDSTGENTGELFF
.	TRBJ1-1	.	TRBV7-2	TGTGCCAGCAGCTTAAAGTGGGGGGGCACTGAAGCTTTCTTT	CASSLKWGGTEAFF
.	TRBJ2-7	TRBD2	TRBV11-2	TGTGCCAGCAGCTTAAGGCCGGTGGGCGGGGGTAGCCACGAGCAGTACTTC	CASSLRPVGGGSHEQYF
.	TRBJ2-6	.	TRBV4-1	TGCGCCAGCAGCCAACAGGGGTCTGGGGCCAACGTCCTGACTTTC	CASSQQGSGANVLTF
.	TRBJ2-1	TRBD2	TRBV3-1/TRBV3-2	TGTGCCAGCAGCCCTTTCGGACTAGCGGGAGTGTACAATGAGCAGTTCTTC	CASSPFGLAGVYNEQFF
once	TRBJ1-3	TRBD1	TRBV18	TGTGCCAGCTCAACAGACAGGGAGGGCACCATATATTTT	CASSTDREGTIYF
.	TRBJ1-4	TRBD1	TRBV5-4	TGTGCCAGCAGCGCTAGGACAGGGAGGGATGAAAAACTGTTTTTT	CASSARTGRDEKLFF
.	TRBJ1-2	.	TRBV7-9	TGTGCCAGCAGTTCAGGGGATAACTATGGCTACACCTTC	CASSSGDNYGYTF
.	TRBJ2-7	.	TRBV6-5	TGTGCCAGCATCGGACAGAAATTATCCTACGAGCAGTACTTC	CASIGQKLSYEQYF
.	TRBJ2-2	.	TRBV11-2	TGTGCCAGCAGCGGTCGGCGGGACTCCTTGAACACCGGGGAGCTGTTTTTT	CASSGRRDSLNTGELFF
.	TRBJ2-7	.	TRBV4-1	TGCGCCAGCAGCACTTTAGAAGGCTACGAGCAGTACTTC	CASSTLEGYEQYF
.	TRBJ1-1	.	TRBV10-3	TGTGCCATCAGTGAGTCTCGGGCGGCTGAAGCTTTCTTT	CAISESRAAEAFF
once	TRBJ1-3	TRBD1	TRBV5-4	TGTGCCAGCAGCTTGCGCCCGGGGACAGCTTCTGGAAACACCATATATTTT	CASSLRPGTASGNTIYF
once	TRBJ1-1	.	TRBV28	TGTGCCAGCAGTTTAAGGACAGAGGACACTGAAGCTTTCTTT	CASSLRTEDTEAFF
.	TRBJ2-1	TRBD2	TRBV28	TGTGCCAGCAGGGTAGCGGGAGGGTCGAGCTCCTACAATGAGCAGTTCTTC	CASRVAGGSSSYNEQFF
.	TRBJ1-6	.	TRBV28	TGTGCCAGCAGTTTAGAAGGCGGAACAGGGCCGAGCTCCTATAATTCACCCCTCCACTTT	CASSLEGGTGPSSYNSPLHF
.	TRBJ1-2	.	TRBV6-5	TGTGCCAGCAGTTACGCGGCGAACTATGGCTACACCTTC	CASSYAANYGYTF
once	TRBJ2-3	.	TRBV7-9	TGTGCCAGCAATTGGGGACTTCCGGCAGATACGCAGTATTTT	CASNWGLPADTQYF
.	TRBJ2-2	.	TRBV10-2	TGCGCCAGCAGTGAGGCGGGGAGACGAACCTTTACGAACACCGGGGAGCTGTTTTTT	CASSEAGRRTFTNTGELFF
.	TRBJ1-1	.	TRBV30	TGTGCCTGGAGTGGGGGAGGGAAGGTTGAAGCTTTCTTT	CAWSGGGKVEAFF
.	TRBJ1-5	.	TRBV29-1	TGCAGCGTTGAATCAGGGATCAATCAGCCCCAGCATTTT	CSVESGINQPQHF
once	TRBJ1-3	.	TRBV18	TGTGCCAGCTCACCGGCGCAGACCGGCAACTCTGGAAACACCATATATTTT	CASSPAQTGNSGNTIYF
.	TRBJ1-5	.	TRBV5-6	TGTGCCAGCAGCCGCCGGACAGAAAGACGGAATCAGCCCCAGCATTTT	CASSRRTERRNQPQHF
.	TRBJ1-5	.	TRBV19	TGTGCCAGCACCCCCCCGCCCGGGGGGCGAAGCAATCAGCCCCAGCATTTT	CASTPPPGGRSNQPQHF
.	TRBJ1-1	.	TRBV5-1	TGCGCCAGCAGCTTGGCTCCCCCGGGCAACACTGAAGCTTTCTTT	CASSLAPPGNTEAFF
few	TRBJ1-2	TRBD1	TRBV28	TGTGCCAGCAGTTTTTTGAGACAGGGAGCCGGCTACACCTTC	CASSFLRQGAGYTF
.	TRBJ1-1	TRBD1	TRBV29-1	TGCAGCGTTGAAAGGGGACAGGGGGCCACTGAAGCTTTCTTT	CSVERGQGATEAFF
.	TRBJ2-3	.	TRBV4-1	TGCGCCAGCAGCCAAGAGGTTCCAGATACGCAGTATTTT	CASSQEVPDTQYF
.	TRBJ1-3	TRBD1	TRBV5-4	TGTGCCAGCAGCCCGGGACAGGGAGACTCGTCTGGAAACACCATATATTTT	CASSPGQGDSSGNTIYF
.	TRBJ1-5	.	TRBV27	TGTGCCAGCAGTTTCCGGGGGGAGAATCAGCCCCAGCATTTT	CASSFRGENQPQHF
.	TRBJ1-2	.	TRBV6-5	TGTGCCAGCAGTTACTCTATAAGTAACTATGGCTACACCTTC	CASSYSISNYGYTF
.	TRBJ2-7	.	TRBV3-1/TRBV3-2	TGTGCCAGCAGCCGGGCGGGCGGGGACGACGAGCAGTACTTC	CASSRAGGDDEQYF
.	TRBJ2-1	TRBD1	TRBV7-3	TGTGCCAGCAGCCCATCCCGGGACAGGGCATTTAGTGAGCAGTTCTTC	CASSPSRDRAFSEQFF
.	TRBJ2-7	.	TRBV25-1	TGTGCCAGCAGTGATCCGTGGGAGAGCTACGAGCAGTACTTC	CASSDPWESYEQYF
.	TRBJ2-2	.	TRBV5-1	TGCGCCAGTGTTACAGGGACCCAGAACACCGGGGAGCTGTTTTTT	CASVTGTQNTGELFF
.	TRBJ2-2	TRBD1	TRBV5-6	TGTGCCAGCAGCATATGGGACAGGGGTGACACCGGGGAGCTGTTTTTT	CASSIWDRGDTGELFF
.	TRBJ2-7	.	TRBV6-4	TGTGCCAGCAGTGACTCTTCCGTCCGGGACATATACGAGCAGTACTTC	CASSDSSVRDIYEQYF
.	TRBJ1-2	TRBD1	TRBV28	TGTGCCAGCAGTTTAAAAGGGACAGGGGGCGCAGGGGGCTACACCTTC	CASSLKGTGGAGGYTF
.	TRBJ2-7	.	TRBV27	TGTGCCAGCAGTTTTGGAAGAGGGGAGTTAGAGCAGTACTTC	CASSFGRGELEQYF
.	TRBJ1-5	.	TRBV30	TGTGCCTGGAGTGTAGCGGAGAATCAGCCCCAGCATTTT	CAWSVAENQPQHF
.	TRBJ1-2	.	TRBV6-5	TGTGCCAGCAGACAAACAGGGACCTATGGCTACACCTTC	CASRQTGTYGYTF
.	TRBJ1-5	.	TRBV13	TGTGCCAGCAGCTTGGGGCCTCAGCCCCAGCATTTT	CASSLGPQPQHF
.	TRBJ2-2	.	TRBV3-1/TRBV3-2	TGTGCCAGCAGCCAAAAGAATGACGGTACCGGGGAGCTGTTTTTT	CASSQKNDGTGELFF
.	TRBJ2-1	TRBD2	TRBV11-1	TGTGCCAGCAGGTTGGGGAGGGCACTGGAGAGTGAGCAGTTCTTC	CASRLGRALESEQFF
.	TRBJ1-3	.	TRBV5-4	TGTGCCAGCAGCCCCGGTGGTTCTGGAAACACCATATATTTT	CASSPGGSGNTIYF
.	TRBJ1-1	TRBD1	TRBV7-3	TGTGCCAGCAGCTTCGACAGGGACGACACTGAAGCTTTCTTT	CASSFDRDDTEAFF
few	TRBJ2-7	TRBD1	TRBV4-1	TGCGCCAGCAGCTTACGACAGGGGATCTCCTACGAGCAGTACTTC	CASSLRQGISYEQYF
.	TRBJ1-1	.	TRBV19	TGTGCCAGTAATAGACAGCTGAACACTGAAGCTTTCTTT	CASNRQLNTEAFF
.	TRBJ1-4	.	TRBV19	TGTGCCAGTAGTATTCGGGTAGTGAATGAAAAACTGTTTTTT	CASSIRVVNEKLFF
.	TRBJ1-2	.	TRBV6-2/TRBV6-3	TGTGCCAGCAGTTACGGGCGAGGCTACACCTTC	CASSYGRGYTF
once	TRBJ2-5	TRBD2	TRBV5-6	TGTGCCAGCAGCCTGAGGAGCGGGGGGGCCACCGGGACCCAGTACTTC	CASSLRSGGATGTQYF
.	TRBJ2-3	TRBD2	TRBV5-5	TGTGCCAGCAGCTTGGAAGGGACTAGCGGGAGCGGGAGCACAGATACGCAGTATTTT	CASSLEGTSGSGSTDTQYF
.	TRBJ1-1	.	TRBV28	TGTGCCAGCAGCTCGACAGTCAACACTGAAGCTTTCTTT	CASSSTVNTEAFF
.	TRBJ2-3	.	TRBV12-5	TGTGCTAGTGGTTTAGTCCATTGGGTCCCAGATACGCAGTATTTT	CASGLVHWVPDTQYF
.	TRBJ2-3	.	TRBV7-2	TGTGCCAGCAGCCGGGGACTCTCCACAGATACGCAGTATTTT	CASSRGLSTDTQYF
.	TRBJ1-1	.	TRBV5-4	TGTGCCAGCAGCTTGTCCAGGAACACTGAAGCTTTCTTT	CASSLSRNTEAFF